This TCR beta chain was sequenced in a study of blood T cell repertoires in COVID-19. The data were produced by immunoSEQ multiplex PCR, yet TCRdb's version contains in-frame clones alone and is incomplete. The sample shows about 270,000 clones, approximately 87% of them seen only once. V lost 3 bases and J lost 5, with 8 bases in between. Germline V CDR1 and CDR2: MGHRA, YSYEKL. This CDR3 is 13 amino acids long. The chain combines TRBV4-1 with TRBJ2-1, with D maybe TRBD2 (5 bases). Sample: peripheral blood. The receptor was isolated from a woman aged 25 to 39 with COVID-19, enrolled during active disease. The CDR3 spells CASSQDGDNEQFF. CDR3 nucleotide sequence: TGCGCCAGCAGCCAGGACGGGGACAATGAGCAGTTCTTC.